This T cell receptor beta chain was recorded in a study of glioma-infiltrating T cells. This clonotype was observed once. A read error may produce the germline difference seen at one junction end. Germline V CDR1 and CDR2: MNHEY, SVGEGT. This CDR3 is 13 amino acids long. Using RNA template, CDR3s of TCR alpha and beta were amplified with iRepertoire arm-PCR. One entry per CDR3 protein results from TCRdb running MiXCR on the multiplex PCR reads. The sample yields a few hundred thousand distinct CDR3 sequences, roughly two fifths seen once. The TCR originated in a human donor with low-grade glioma or glioblastoma, undergoing nonglioma brain surgery, or in good health (not recorded which). V usage is TRBV6-2 or TRBV6-3 and J usage is TRBJ2-5; TRBD2 is a possible D gene (6 bases). Material: glioma tissue, nonneoplastic brain tissue, or PBMCs (not recorded which). This chain's CDR3 is CASSAQTLATPYF. The CDR3 region has the DNA TGTGCCAGCAGCGCACAGACCCTAGCGACCCCGTACTTC.